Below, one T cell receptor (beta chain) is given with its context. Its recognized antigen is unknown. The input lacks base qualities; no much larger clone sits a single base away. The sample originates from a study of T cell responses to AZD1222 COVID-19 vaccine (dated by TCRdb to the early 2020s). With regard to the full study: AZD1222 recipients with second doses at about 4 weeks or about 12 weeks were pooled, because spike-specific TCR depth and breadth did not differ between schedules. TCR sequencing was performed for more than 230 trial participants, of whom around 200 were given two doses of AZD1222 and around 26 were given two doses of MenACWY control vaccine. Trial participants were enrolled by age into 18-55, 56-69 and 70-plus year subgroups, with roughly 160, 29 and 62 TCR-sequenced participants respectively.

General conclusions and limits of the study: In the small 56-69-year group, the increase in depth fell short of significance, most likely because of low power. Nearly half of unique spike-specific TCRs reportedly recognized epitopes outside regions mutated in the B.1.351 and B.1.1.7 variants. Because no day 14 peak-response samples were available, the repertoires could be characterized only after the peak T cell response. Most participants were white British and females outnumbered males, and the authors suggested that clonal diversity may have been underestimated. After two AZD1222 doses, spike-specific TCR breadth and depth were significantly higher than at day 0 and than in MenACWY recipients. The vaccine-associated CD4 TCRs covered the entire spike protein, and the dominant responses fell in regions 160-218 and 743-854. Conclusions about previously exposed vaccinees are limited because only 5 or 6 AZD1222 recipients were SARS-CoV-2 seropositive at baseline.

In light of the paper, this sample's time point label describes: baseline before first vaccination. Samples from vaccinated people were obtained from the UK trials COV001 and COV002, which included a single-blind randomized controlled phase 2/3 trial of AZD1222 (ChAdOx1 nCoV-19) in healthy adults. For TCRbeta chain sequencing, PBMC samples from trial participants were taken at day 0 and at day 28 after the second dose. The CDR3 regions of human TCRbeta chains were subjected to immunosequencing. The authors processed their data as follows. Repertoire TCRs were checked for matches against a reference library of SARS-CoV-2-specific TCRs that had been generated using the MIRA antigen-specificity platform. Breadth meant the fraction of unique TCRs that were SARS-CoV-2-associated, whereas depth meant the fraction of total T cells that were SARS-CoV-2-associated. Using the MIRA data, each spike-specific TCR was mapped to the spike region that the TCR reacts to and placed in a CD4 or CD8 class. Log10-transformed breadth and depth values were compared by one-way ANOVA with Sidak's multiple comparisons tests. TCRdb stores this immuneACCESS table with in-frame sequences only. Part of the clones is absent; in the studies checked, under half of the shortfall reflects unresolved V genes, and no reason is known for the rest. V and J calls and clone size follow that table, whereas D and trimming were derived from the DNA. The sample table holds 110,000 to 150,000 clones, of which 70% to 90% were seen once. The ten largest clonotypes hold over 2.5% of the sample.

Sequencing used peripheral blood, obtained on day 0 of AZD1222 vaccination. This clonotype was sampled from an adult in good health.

The DNA is as follows: TGTGCCAGCAGCTTAGATCTGGGGGGGCAGTACTTC. It codes for CASSLDLGGQYF. The rearrangement joined TRBV11-2 to TRBJ2-7, with a weak D call of TRBD2 (6 bases match). The cysteine opens and the phenylalanine closes a CDR3 of 12 amino acids. The sequence is cut down to CDR3 DNA, 36 bases in frame from base 1. Per the germline V gene, SGHAT is the CDR1 and FQNNGV is the CDR2. V is shortened by 0 bases, J by 9 bases, and the region joining them spans 9 bases.